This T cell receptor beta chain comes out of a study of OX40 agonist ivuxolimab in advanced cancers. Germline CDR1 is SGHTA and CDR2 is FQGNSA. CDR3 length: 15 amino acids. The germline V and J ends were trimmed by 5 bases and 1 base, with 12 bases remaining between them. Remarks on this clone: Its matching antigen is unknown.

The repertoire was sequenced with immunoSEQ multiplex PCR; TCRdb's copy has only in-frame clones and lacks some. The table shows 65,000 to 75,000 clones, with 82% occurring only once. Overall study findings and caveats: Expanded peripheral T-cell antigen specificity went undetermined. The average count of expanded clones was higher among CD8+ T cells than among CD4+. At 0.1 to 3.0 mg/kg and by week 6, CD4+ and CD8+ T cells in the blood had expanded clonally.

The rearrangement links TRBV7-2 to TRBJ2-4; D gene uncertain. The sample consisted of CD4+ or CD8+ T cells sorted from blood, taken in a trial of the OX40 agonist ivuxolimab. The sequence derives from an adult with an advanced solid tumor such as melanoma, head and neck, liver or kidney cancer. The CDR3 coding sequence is TGTGCCAGCAGCGCTCCCGGGCGGGCCAAAAACATTCAGTACTTC. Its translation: CASSAPGRAKNIQYF.